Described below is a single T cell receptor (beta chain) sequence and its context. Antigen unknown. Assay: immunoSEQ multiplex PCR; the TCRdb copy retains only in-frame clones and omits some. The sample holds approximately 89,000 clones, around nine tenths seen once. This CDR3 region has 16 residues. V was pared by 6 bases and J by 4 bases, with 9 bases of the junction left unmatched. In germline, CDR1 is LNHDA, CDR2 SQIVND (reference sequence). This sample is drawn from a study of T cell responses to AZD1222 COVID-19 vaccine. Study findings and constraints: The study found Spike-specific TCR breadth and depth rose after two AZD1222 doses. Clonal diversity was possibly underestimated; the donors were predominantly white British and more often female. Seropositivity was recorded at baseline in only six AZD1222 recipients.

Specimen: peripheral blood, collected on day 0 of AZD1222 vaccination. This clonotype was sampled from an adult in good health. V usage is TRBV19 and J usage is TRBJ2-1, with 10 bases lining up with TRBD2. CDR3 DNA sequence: TGTGCCAGTAGCGTCTTCTTAGCGGGGGGATACAATGAGCAGTTCTTC. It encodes CASSVFLAGGYNEQFF.